Listed below are T cell receptor beta chains from one sample, sequenced in a study of memory CD4+ T cells and cytomegalovirus serostatus. Profiling relied on immunoSEQ multiplex PCR, and the TCRdb table lists in-frame clones only, not all of them. Among tens of thousands of clones, more than 70% were seen once, and the ten largest hold roughly 0.94%. The specimen was memory CD4+ T cells from blood. These receptors were collected from an adult in good health and CMV-seronegative. Each CDR3 is given without its conserved first and last residue. D genes are given only for firm matches. The size of a clone is reported for some rows only, either as once, few or many, or as a class for expanded clones.

-	TRBJ2-7	-	TRBV6-6	ASSKKGFEQY
-	TRBJ2-3	few	TRBV27	ASTSVADTQY
-	TRBJ1-1	-	TRBV29-1	SVTLWGLNTEAF
-	TRBJ2-2	-	TRBV6-5	ASSYPTGELF
-	TRBJ2-7	-	TRBV18	ASSPPGLSYEQY
-	TRBJ1-4	once	TRBV16	ASSHLGRDEKLF
-	TRBJ2-1	-	TRBV12-5	ASGYTSPSSYNEQF
-	TRBJ2-3	-	TRBV18	ASSPQGSVSTDTQY
-	TRBJ1-5	few	TRBV4-1	ASSQDWQPNQPQH
-	TRBJ1-1	-	TRBV12-5	ASAPQGEVTEAF
TRBD1	TRBJ2-7	-	TRBV18	ASSPPGQGRGEQY
TRBD2	TRBJ2-1	-	TRBV28	ASSLFGLAGGLSGGEQF
-	TRBJ2-7	few	TRBV6-5	ASRRVTGYEQY
TRBD1	TRBJ1-1	-	TRBV5-4	ASSLGQGRFAEAF
TRBD1	TRBJ1-1	few	TRBV29-1	SVEKATGEAF
-	TRBJ2-3	-	TRBV18	ASSRENTQY
-	TRBJ2-3	-	TRBV5-1	ASSLYLARRIDTQY
-	TRBJ1-2	-	TRBV5-1	ASSLEWGANYGYT
-	TRBJ1-3	-	TRBV6-6	ASMIGRGNTIY
-	TRBJ1-3	-	TRBV19	ASSIVGGSGNTIY
-	TRBJ2-7	-	TRBV5-4	ASSLDSGSSYEQY
-	TRBJ1-1	-	TRBV18	ASSLIGYGSLRNTAEAF
-	TRBJ1-2	-	TRBV20-1	SASTRTGYT
TRBD1	TRBJ1-5	-	TRBV28	ASEAGGAGNQPQH
-	TRBJ2-3	once	TRBV7-3	ASSAQPGTDTQY
-	TRBJ1-6	-	TRBV7-8	ASSTQLTGRNSPLH
-	TRBJ1-1	-	TRBV20-1	SAAREREAF
-	TRBJ2-1	-	TRBV5-1	ASSRQGGSEGNEQF
-	TRBJ2-1	few	TRBV5-4	ASSSRAGYNEQF